Listed below are T cell receptor beta chains from one sample, sequenced in a study of T cell responses to AZD1222 COVID-19 vaccine. Sequenced by immunoSEQ multiplex PCR; TCRdb stores in-frame clones only, minus some. The sample includes some 110,000 clones, 88% of them seen just once. Sequencing was performed on peripheral blood, taken on day 0 of AZD1222 vaccination. The receptors were sampled from an adult in good health. CDR3s include the opening cysteine and the closing phenylalanine or tryptophan. D genes are given only for firm matches. Not all rows give a size; the values are once, few, many and, for expanded clones, a class.

j_call: TRBJ1-2
clone_size: few
v_call: TRBV7-2
d_call: TRBD1
cdr3_nt: TGTGCCAGCAGCCCCCGACAGGGACTTGATGGCTACACCTTC
cdr3_aa: CASSPRQGLDGYTF

j_call: TRBJ2-5
clone_size: once
v_call: TRBV6-5
d_call: NA
cdr3_nt: TGTGCCAGCAGAATAGGGGGGGCCGGGGAGACCCAGTACTTC
cdr3_aa: CASRIGGAGETQYF

j_call: TRBJ1-6
clone_size: NA
v_call: TRBV30
d_call: NA
cdr3_nt: TGTGCCTGGAGTGTCGCCAGCTATAATTCACCCCTCCACTTT
cdr3_aa: CAWSVASYNSPLHF

j_call: TRBJ1-5
clone_size: NA
v_call: TRBV5-6
d_call: TRBD1
cdr3_nt: TGTGCCAGCATCGACAGGGGACTAGATCAGCCCCAGCATTTT
cdr3_aa: CASIDRGLDQPQHF

j_call: TRBJ1-2
clone_size: NA
v_call: TRBV3-1/TRBV3-2
d_call: NA
cdr3_nt: TGTGCCAGCAGCCCAGGGGTGGAGGGGAGCTATGGCTACACCTTC
cdr3_aa: CASSPGVEGSYGYTF

j_call: TRBJ1-2
clone_size: NA
v_call: TRBV7-2
d_call: NA
cdr3_nt: TGTGCCAGCAGCTTAGAGGTGACAGCTAACTATGGCTACACCTTC
cdr3_aa: CASSLEVTANYGYTF

j_call: TRBJ2-2
clone_size: NA
v_call: TRBV7-6
d_call: TRBD2
cdr3_nt: TGTGCCAGCAGCTTCCAACTAGCGACCTCCGGGGAGCTGTTTTTT
cdr3_aa: CASSFQLATSGELFF

j_call: TRBJ1-4
clone_size: NA
v_call: TRBV19
d_call: NA
cdr3_nt: TGTGCCAGCCAGAAGGGACGGCTTAATGAAAAACTGTTTTTT
cdr3_aa: CASQKGRLNEKLFF

j_call: TRBJ1-2
clone_size: NA
v_call: TRBV29-1
d_call: NA
cdr3_nt: TGCAGCGTTGAAGGACGGAGGAACTATGGCTACACCTTC
cdr3_aa: CSVEGRRNYGYTF

j_call: TRBJ2-2
clone_size: few
v_call: TRBV7-8
d_call: TRBD1
cdr3_nt: TGTGCCAGCAGCTTAGTCCAACAGGGGGCGGGCACCGGGGAGCTGTTTTTT
cdr3_aa: CASSLVQQGAGTGELFF

j_call: TRBJ1-1
clone_size: NA
v_call: TRBV7-9
d_call: NA
cdr3_nt: TGTGCCAGCAGCTCCAGATCTATTAACACTGAAGCTTTCTTT
cdr3_aa: CASSSRSINTEAFF

j_call: TRBJ2-7
clone_size: NA
v_call: TRBV4-3
d_call: NA
cdr3_nt: TGCGCCAGCAGCCAAGAAAAATCCATGAACTTACTATTCTACGAGCAGTACTTC
cdr3_aa: CASSQEKSMNLLFYEQYF

j_call: TRBJ2-2
clone_size: NA
v_call: TRBV2
d_call: TRBD1
cdr3_nt: TGTGCCAGCAGGGCGACAGGGGGCCAAGTCGGGGAGCTGTTTTTT
cdr3_aa: CASRATGGQVGELFF

j_call: TRBJ2-2
clone_size: once
v_call: TRBV7-2
d_call: NA
cdr3_nt: TGTGCCAGCAGCCCCCCCAAGGGGAACACCGGGGAGCTGTTTTTT
cdr3_aa: CASSPPKGNTGELFF

j_call: TRBJ2-7
clone_size: NA
v_call: TRBV7-6
d_call: TRBD1
cdr3_nt: TGTGCCAGCAGCTTTCAAGAACCGGGACAGGGGTTAGACGAGCAGTACTTC
cdr3_aa: CASSFQEPGQGLDEQYF

j_call: TRBJ2-7
clone_size: once
v_call: TRBV6-5
d_call: NA
cdr3_nt: TGTGCCAGCAGTTATGACGGAGGACGCCCCTACGAGCAGTACTTC
cdr3_aa: CASSYDGGRPYEQYF

j_call: TRBJ1-6
clone_size: once
v_call: TRBV27
d_call: NA
cdr3_nt: TGTGCCAGCAGCTCTCCGGGCGGCAGATATTCACCCTGGAATTCACCCCTCCACTTT
cdr3_aa: CASSSPGGRYSPWNSPLHF

j_call: TRBJ1-5
clone_size: NA
v_call: TRBV6-5
d_call: NA
cdr3_nt: TGTGCCGTAGGACAGTATAGCAATCAGCCCCAGCATTTT
cdr3_aa: CAVGQYSNQPQHF

j_call: TRBJ2-2
clone_size: NA
v_call: TRBV11-2
d_call: NA
cdr3_nt: TGTGCCAGCAGCTTAAACCGCGACCCCGGGAGCGGGGAGCTGTTTTTT
cdr3_aa: CASSLNRDPGSGELFF

j_call: TRBJ1-2
clone_size: NA
v_call: TRBV7-9
d_call: TRBD1
cdr3_nt: TGTGCCAGCAGCTTAGCTCAGGGGGGCCATGGCTACACCTTC
cdr3_aa: CASSLAQGGHGYTF

j_call: TRBJ1-1
clone_size: NA
v_call: TRBV28
d_call: NA
cdr3_nt: TGTGCCAGCAGCCTTAGGCGGGCTGAAGCTTTCTTT
cdr3_aa: CASSLRRAEAFF

j_call: TRBJ1-4
clone_size: once
v_call: TRBV11-2
d_call: NA
cdr3_nt: TGTGCCAGCAGCTTAGAGCAAGATGAAAAACTGTTTTTT
cdr3_aa: CASSLEQDEKLFF

j_call: TRBJ2-7
clone_size: NA
v_call: TRBV6-2/TRBV6-3
d_call: NA
cdr3_nt: TGTGCCAGCAGTTACGCGAGGGTCGAGCAGTACTTC
cdr3_aa: CASSYARVEQYF

j_call: TRBJ2-2
clone_size: NA
v_call: TRBV19
d_call: TRBD1
cdr3_nt: TGTGCCAGTAGGACCGAAGGAGGACAGGCGAACACCGGGGAGCTGTTTTTT
cdr3_aa: CASRTEGGQANTGELFF

j_call: TRBJ2-4
clone_size: NA
v_call: TRBV7-2
d_call: NA
cdr3_nt: TGTGCCAGCAGCTTAGTCGCGGCAACCCCCCGGAGGAACATTCAGTACTTC
cdr3_aa: CASSLVAATPRRNIQYF

j_call: TRBJ1-5
clone_size: NA
v_call: TRBV4-3
d_call: TRBD1
cdr3_nt: TGCGCCAGCAGCCAAGCAATCGGACAGGGGTCTTCGGCCCAGCATTTT
cdr3_aa: CASSQAIGQGSSAQHF

j_call: TRBJ1-6
clone_size: NA
v_call: TRBV28
d_call: TRBD1
cdr3_nt: TGTGCCAGCACCGGACAGGGAGGCTATAATTCACCCCTCCACTTT
cdr3_aa: CASTGQGGYNSPLHF

j_call: TRBJ2-1
clone_size: NA
v_call: TRBV27
d_call: TRBD2
cdr3_nt: TGTGCCAGCAGTTTATATGGCGGGGGGGCTACCTACAATGAGCAGTTCTTC
cdr3_aa: CASSLYGGGATYNEQFF

j_call: TRBJ1-5
clone_size: NA
v_call: TRBV5-1
d_call: NA
cdr3_nt: TGCGCCAGCAGCCACGACGGGCAGAATCAGCCCCAGCATTTT
cdr3_aa: CASSHDGQNQPQHF

j_call: TRBJ1-1
clone_size: NA
v_call: TRBV15
d_call: NA
cdr3_nt: TGTGCCACCAGCAGAGACCCCGACCGGGAAGCAGACTTT
cdr3_aa: CATSRDPDREADF

j_call: TRBJ2-7
clone_size: few
v_call: TRBV29-1
d_call: TRBD1
cdr3_nt: TGCAGCGTTGAAGTGGGACAGGGTCCTACGGAGCAGTACTTC
cdr3_aa: CSVEVGQGPTEQYF

j_call: TRBJ1-1
clone_size: few
v_call: TRBV6-2/TRBV6-3
d_call: TRBD1
cdr3_nt: TGTGCCAGCAGTCTGACAGGGGGGGGCACTGAAGCTTTCTTT
cdr3_aa: CASSLTGGGTEAFF

j_call: TRBJ1-2
clone_size: NA
v_call: TRBV4-2
d_call: NA
cdr3_nt: TGTGCCAGCAGCCAAGACAGGCCCGGCGGCTATGGCTACACCTTC
cdr3_aa: CASSQDRPGGYGYTF

j_call: TRBJ2-2
clone_size: once
v_call: TRBV18
d_call: TRBD2
cdr3_nt: TGTGCCAGCTCACCGGGACTAGCGGGAACCGGGGAGCTGTTTTTT
cdr3_aa: CASSPGLAGTGELFF

j_call: TRBJ2-7
clone_size: NA
v_call: TRBV12-5
d_call: TRBD2
cdr3_nt: TGTGCTAGTGGTTTAGTAAGCGGGAGCAACTACGAGCAGTACTTC
cdr3_aa: CASGLVSGSNYEQYF

j_call: TRBJ1-1
clone_size: NA
v_call: TRBV6-5
d_call: NA
cdr3_nt: TGTGCCAGCAGCCGCCTCCGATCGGAGGCTTTCTTT
cdr3_aa: CASSRLRSEAFF

j_call: TRBJ2-2
clone_size: few
v_call: TRBV6-6
d_call: TRBD2
cdr3_nt: TGTGCCAGCAGTCGGGCCCTCCGGGGACTAGCGGGAGGAGGGGAGCTGTTTTTT
cdr3_aa: CASSRALRGLAGGGELFF

j_call: TRBJ1-4
clone_size: NA
v_call: TRBV10-3
d_call: NA
cdr3_nt: TGTGCCATCAGTGAGTACGACCGTCCAACTAATGAAAAACTGTTTTTT
cdr3_aa: CAISEYDRPTNEKLFF

j_call: TRBJ1-1
clone_size: NA
v_call: TRBV27
d_call: NA
cdr3_nt: TGTGCCAGCAGTTTCCTTTCATTCGCCAGGGACACTGAAGCTTTCTTT
cdr3_aa: CASSFLSFARDTEAFF

j_call: TRBJ1-4
clone_size: NA
v_call: TRBV10-3
d_call: TRBD1
cdr3_nt: TGTGCCATCAGCCCAGGGGGGGCTAATGAAAAACTGTTTTTT
cdr3_aa: CAISPGGANEKLFF

j_call: TRBJ1-2
clone_size: once
v_call: TRBV30
d_call: NA
cdr3_nt: TGTGCCTGGAGGGGGGGGGCAGGCTATGGCTACACCTTC
cdr3_aa: CAWRGGAGYGYTF

j_call: TRBJ1-2
clone_size: NA
v_call: TRBV7-9
d_call: NA
cdr3_nt: TGTGCCAGCAGCTTATTGGTGGACGGCTATGGCTACACCTTC
cdr3_aa: CASSLLVDGYGYTF

j_call: TRBJ2-2
clone_size: NA
v_call: TRBV7-2
d_call: TRBD2
cdr3_nt: TGTGCCAGCAGCTTAGGGACCGGGAGGGGTACCGGGGAGCTGTTTTTT
cdr3_aa: CASSLGTGRGTGELFF

j_call: TRBJ1-1
clone_size: NA
v_call: TRBV24-1
d_call: TRBD1
cdr3_nt: TGTGCCACCAGTGGGACAGGGGGTGACACTGAAGCTTTCTTT
cdr3_aa: CATSGTGGDTEAFF

j_call: TRBJ2-1
clone_size: NA
v_call: TRBV6-5
d_call: TRBD1
cdr3_nt: TGTGCCAGCAGTACGGGACAGGCGGGGAATGAGCAGTTCTTC
cdr3_aa: CASSTGQAGNEQFF

j_call: TRBJ1-4
clone_size: NA
v_call: TRBV19
d_call: NA
cdr3_nt: TGTGCCAGTAGTCTACAGACCTCTAATGAAAAACTGTTTTTT
cdr3_aa: CASSLQTSNEKLFF

j_call: TRBJ2-1
clone_size: NA
v_call: TRBV18
d_call: TRBD2
cdr3_nt: TGTGCCAGCTCACCACCGGGACTAGCGGGGAGCTCCTACAATGAGCAGTTCTTC
cdr3_aa: CASSPPGLAGSSYNEQFF

j_call: TRBJ1-1
clone_size: NA
v_call: TRBV7-9
d_call: NA
cdr3_nt: TGTGCCAGCAGTCGTTCTGGGTTCAACACTGAAGCTTTCTTT
cdr3_aa: CASSRSGFNTEAFF

j_call: TRBJ2-7
clone_size: NA
v_call: TRBV27
d_call: NA
cdr3_nt: TGTGCCAGCAGAGCCTACAGGTCCGGCGAGCAGTACTTC
cdr3_aa: CASRAYRSGEQYF

j_call: TRBJ2-2
clone_size: NA
v_call: TRBV19
d_call: NA
cdr3_nt: TGTGCCAGTAGTATCCGGACGGCGAACACCGGGGAGCTGTTTTTT
cdr3_aa: CASSIRTANTGELFF

j_call: TRBJ2-2
clone_size: once
v_call: TRBV9
d_call: TRBD2
cdr3_nt: TGTGCCAGCAGCGTAGTCCCGACTAGCGTAGGCGGGGAGCTGTTTTTT
cdr3_aa: CASSVVPTSVGGELFF

j_call: TRBJ2-2
clone_size: NA
v_call: TRBV24-1
d_call: NA
cdr3_nt: TGTGCCACCAGTGGAGGGACCGGGGAGCTGTTTTTT
cdr3_aa: CATSGGTGELFF

j_call: TRBJ1-1
clone_size: few
v_call: TRBV12-3/TRBV12-4
d_call: NA
cdr3_nt: TGTGCCAGCAGTCGTGGAACGGGTACTGAAGCTTTCTTT
cdr3_aa: CASSRGTGTEAFF

j_call: TRBJ1-4
clone_size: once
v_call: TRBV9
d_call: TRBD1
cdr3_nt: TGTGCCAGCAGCGGGGGAGGGGGCGCCTCAACTAATGAAAAACTGTTTTTT
cdr3_aa: CASSGGGGASTNEKLFF

j_call: TRBJ1-2
clone_size: NA
v_call: TRBV7-3
d_call: NA
cdr3_nt: TGTGCCAGCAGCGCTGGGGATAACTATGGCTACACCTTC
cdr3_aa: CASSAGDNYGYTF

j_call: TRBJ1-6
clone_size: NA
v_call: TRBV5-6
d_call: NA
cdr3_nt: TGTGCCAGCAGCCCCCGGCTCAGCTCCTATAATTCACCCCTCCACTTT
cdr3_aa: CASSPRLSSYNSPLHF

j_call: TRBJ1-2
clone_size: NA
v_call: TRBV5-1
d_call: NA
cdr3_nt: TGCGCCAGCAGCTTGGGGGACTACTCCTATGGCTACACCTTC
cdr3_aa: CASSLGDYSYGYTF

j_call: TRBJ2-3
clone_size: NA
v_call: TRBV30
d_call: TRBD1
cdr3_nt: TGTGCCTGGAGGAACAGGGGTGTCACAGATACGCAGTATTTT
cdr3_aa: CAWRNRGVTDTQYF

j_call: TRBJ2-3
clone_size: NA
v_call: TRBV28
d_call: TRBD2
cdr3_nt: TGTGCCAGCAGTTCCCCAGCGGGGGGGGCAGATACGCAGTATTTT
cdr3_aa: CASSSPAGGADTQYF